Sequencing of this TCR beta chain was carried out in a study of blood T cell repertoires in COVID-19. V shed 1 base and J shed 6 bases, with 9 bases lying between them. The CDR3 loop spans 13 amino acids. From germline, CDR1 is LGHDT and CDR2 YNNKEL (reference sequence). Per the authors' pipeline: Amplification of reference gene primers provided the estimated nucleated cell counts. Assay: immunoSEQ multiplex PCR; the TCRdb copy retains only in-frame clones and omits some. V and J calls and clone size come straight from that table; D and trimming were deduced from the DNA. Among about 100,000 clones listed, 88% were seen once.

This TCR was sampled from a human donor in a cohort sampled during active COVID-19. The V gene is TRBV3-1 (or the pseudogene TRBV3-2), the J gene TRBJ1-2; no definite D call. Input material: peripheral blood. CDR3: CASSQAGEDGYTF. The CDR3 DNA is TGTGCCAGCAGCCAAGCGGGTGAGGATGGCTACACCTTC.